This entry is about one TCR beta chain. Its antigen specificity is not known. Nothing much larger sits one base from this clone, and base qualities are not available. The data originate from a study of blood T cell repertoires in COVID-19 (dated by TCRdb to about 2020). Turning to the overall study: The collaborator samples originated in the United States, Italy and Spain and spanned the acute and convalescent phases of COVID-19. Where available, HLA class I and class II types were obtained from metadata supplied by the sample provider rather than from assay-based typing. The prospective study material was composed of cDNA or gDNA derived from T cells, B-cell-depleted T cells, or PBMCs. Samples came from the ongoing ImmuneRACE study (first 160 participants) plus 1,254 subjects from 6 global collaborators. The repertoires were made available in a free public database intended to serve as a resource for research on the immune response to SARS-CoV-2. The sample metadata nearly always contained a de-identified subject ID, COVID-19 status, age in years and sex. The dataset comprised deeply sampled blood TCRbeta repertoires from subjects exposed to, actively infected with, or recovered from COVID-19. Paper-wide results and their limitations: The amount of clinical and demographic metadata varied by source and participant and was provided uncurated.

Collaborating institutions collected whole blood in K2EDTA tubes following their own protocols. Collaborator samples were shipped for TCRbeta analysis as frozen whole blood, isolated PBMCs, or DNA extracted from either sample type. Unmatched junction bases come to 3, with V trimmed by 1 base and J by 3 bases. Per the germline V gene (reference sequence), PRHDT is the CDR1 and FYEKMQ is the CDR2. The cysteine opens and the phenylalanine closes a CDR3 of 16 amino acids. Only the CDR3 portion is preserved as DNA: 48 bases, with reading frame beginning at the first base. TCRbeta CDR3 regions were amplified from genomic DNA by means of the immunoSEQ Assay, a bias-controlled multiplex PCR. The authors processed their data as follows. The number of nucleated cells in each sample was estimated by amplification of reference gene primers within the assay. To quantify the absolute abundance of each unique TCRbeta CDR3 rearrangement, sequence reads were collapsed and filtered. For each sample, productive Simpson clonality was calculated as the square root of Simpson's diversity index across productive rearrangements. TCRdb retrieved this table from immuneACCESS and kept in-frame rearrangements only. Not all clones are present; in checked studies, unresolved V genes account for under half, and no reason is known for the remainder. The DNA gave D and trimming, while V, J and clone size come from that table. In this sample the table shows tens of thousands of clones, about 89% of which occur a single time. The top ten clones comprise 20% to 25% of the sample.

Recombination connected TRBV13 to TRBJ2-1, and 10 bases in between align with TRBD1. Input material: peripheral blood. The clonotype comes from a man aged 45 to 65 with active COVID-19. Read as DNA, the sequence is TGTGCCAGCAGCTTAGTGGGACAGGGGTTCTACAATGAGCAGTTCTTC. This yields the protein CASSLVGQGFYNEQFF.